These 14 T cell receptor beta chains were all obtained from the same sample, sequenced in a study of T-cell memory formation after mild COVID-19. TCRdb reprocessed the 5' RACE reads with MiXCR, giving one entry per CDR3 protein. Of 150,000 to 200,000 distinct CDR3 sequences in the sample, over 20% are singletons; the top ten hold about 23%. The sample taken for sequencing was PBMCs or a T cell subset sorted from them (not recorded which). The receptor source for this set is an adult woman who had mild COVID-19 (a few samples of this study predate the infection). Cell type and time point are not known.

This chain joins TRBV29-1 and TRBJ1-1; TRBD1 is a possible D gene (5 bases). The CDR3 is made up of 12 amino acids. V was trimmed by 5 bases and J by 3 bases, leaving 10 bases between them. In germline, CDR1 is SQVTM, CDR2 ANQGSEA. The CDR3: CSVLRGDTEAFF. The CDR3 DNA reads TGCAGCGTTTTGCGGGGGGACACTGAAGCTTTCTTT.

The chain joins TRBV19 to TRBJ1-1, with 9 bases that match TRBD1. CDR1 and CDR2 (germline): LNHDA, SQIVND (reference sequence). V lost 3 bases, J lost 11 bases, and 13 bases stayed unmatched. The CDR3 has 15 residues. CDR3 coding DNA: TGTGCCAGTAGTATGGTGATCCCGGGACAGGGAGAGGCTTTCTTT. Protein product: CASSMVIPGQGEAFF.

V usage is TRBV7-9 and J usage is TRBJ2-5; tentatively, D is TRBD1 or TRBD2 (7 bases each). The V end was cut by 1 base, the J end by 4 bases, with 13 bases between. The V gene's germline CDR1 is SEHNR and CDR2 FQNEAQ (reference sequence). The CDR3 spans 15 residues. CDR3 loop: CASSLVGEGAETQYF. The CDR3 coding sequence is TGTGCCAGCAGCTTAGTAGGGGAGGGGGCAGAGACCCAGTACTTC.

The rearrangement uses TRBV7-9 and TRBJ2-7; possibly TRBD1 for D (5 bases). The tail of the sequence fits TRBJ2-5 better, so the J call may be wrong. The CDR3 is 13 amino acids. Germline V gene data show CDR1 as SEHNR and CDR2 as FQNEAQ (reference sequence). CDR3: CASSLEGYGTQYF. CDR3 nucleotide sequence: TGTGCCAGCAGCTTAGAGGGGTATGGGACCCAGTACTTC.

The table lists this clonotype with many counts. CDR3 residues: CASSQDDQGSPSYEQYF. The CDR3 coding sequence is TGCGCCAGCAGCCAAGATGACCAAGGGAGCCCCTCCTACGAGCAGTACTTC. J is TRBJ2-7 and V is TRBV4-1; D perhaps matches TRBD2 (5 bases). Deletions cut 0 bases from V and 0 bases from J, with 15 bases between. From germline, CDR1 is MGHRA and CDR2 YSYEKL. This CDR3 is 17 amino acids long.

This rearrangement joins TRBV12-3 or TRBV12-4 to TRBJ2-3; maybe TRBD2 (5 bases). V was trimmed by 5 bases and J by 0 bases, leaving 15 bases between them. The CDR3 runs to 16 residues. The CDR3 loop reads CASSPPWRRSTDTQYF. CDR3 coding DNA: TGTGCCAGCAGTCCCCCCTGGAGGCGGAGCACAGATACGCAGTATTTT.

The gene calls are TRBV9 and TRBJ2-7; 7 nucleotides agree with TRBD2. This CDR3 region has 14 residues. Germline V gene data show CDR1 as SGDLS and CDR2 as YYNGEE. Germline trimming cut 6 bases from V and 4 bases from J; bases unmatched to any gene: 10. CDR3 region: CASNRGGSMYEQYF. Written as DNA, the CDR3 is TGTGCCAGCAACCGTGGCGGGAGTATGTACGAGCAGTACTTC.

This clonotype turned up a few times. CDR3: CASSFGGPGGYTF. CDR3 nucleotide sequence: TGTGCCAGCAGTTTCGGGGGCCCGGGTGGCTACACCTTC. V gene TRBV12-3 or TRBV12-4 combines with J gene TRBJ1-2; possible D gene TRBD1, 6 bases. V was clipped by 3 bases and J by 7 bases, with 12 bases between them. This CDR3 has 13 residues.

This chain links TRBV4-1 with TRBJ1-1; 8 nucleotides line up with TRBD1. V gave up 6 bases and J gave up 3 bases; unmatched junction bases: 9. This CDR3 contains 15 residues. In germline, CDR1 is MGHRA, CDR2 YSYEKL. The CDR3 loop reads CASRGGQVSDTEAFF. The DNA for the CDR3 is TGCGCCAGCAGGGGGGGACAGGTTTCGGACACTGAAGCTTTCTTT.

The V and J genes are TRBV2 and TRBJ2-2; 8 bases align to TRBD1. The length of the CDR3 is 15 residues. The germline CDR1 and CDR2 sequences are SNHLY and FYNNEI. J lost 4 bases, V lost 4 bases, and 5 bases had no gene match. The CDR3 loop is CASSGQQGGTGELFF. In DNA form, the CDR3 reads TGTGCCAGCAGTGGTCAACAGGGGGGCACCGGGGAGCTGTTTTTT. The entire variable domain, with the rest obtained from reference TRBV2 and TRBJ2-2, is as follows: EPEVTQTPSHQVTQMGQEVILRCVPISNHLYFYWYRQILGQKVEFLVSFYNNEISEKSEIFDDQFSVERPDGSNFTLKIRSTKLEDSAMYFCASSGQQGGTGELFFGEGSRLTVL.

The genes are TRBV7-3 and TRBJ2-1; weak D call: TRBD2 (5 bases). This CDR3 contains 12 residues. Germline V gene data show CDR1 as SGHTA and CDR2 as FQGTGA. The V end lost 4 bases, the J end lost 9 bases, and 10 bases lay between the germline ends. This chain's CDR3 is CASSSEVGEQFF. The CDR3 DNA reads TGTGCCAGCAGCTCGGAGGTGGGTGAGCAGTTCTTC.

V gene TRBV24-1 combines with J gene TRBJ2-1; weak D call: TRBD1 (5 bases). There are 15 residues in the CDR3. Trimming took 8 bases from V and 0 from J, leaving 13 bases between them. Germline CDR1 is KGHDR and CDR2 is SFDVKD. The CDR3 DNA reads as TGTGCCACCACCGCAGGGTCGGGCTCCTACAATGAGCAGTTCTTC. It encodes CATTAGSGSYNEQFF.

The chain recombines TRBV12-3 or TRBV12-4 with TRBJ2-7, with unresolved D. The germline V and J ends were trimmed by 7 bases and 2 bases, with 15 bases remaining between them. The CDR3 has 14 residues. CDR3 coding DNA: TGTGCCAGCACCGCTCTGGACCGGACCTACGAGCAGTACTTC. It is translated as CASTALDRTYEQYF.

This clonotype was seen a handful of times. The chain recombines TRBV6-2 or TRBV6-3 with TRBJ2-3; D may be TRBD1 or TRBD2 (6 bases each). The germline CDR1 and CDR2 sequences are MNHEY and SVGEGT. Trimming pared 7 bases from V and 2 bases from J, leaving 25 bases between. This CDR3 has 18 residues. The CDR3 here is CASTRLWSRGGITDTQYF. In nucleotides, the CDR3 is TGTGCCAGCACGCGGCTATGGTCCCGAGGGGGGATCACAGATACGCAGTATTTT.